Shown below are 14 T cell receptor beta chains from a single sample sequenced in a study of blood T cell repertoires in COVID-19. Profiled with immunoSEQ multiplex PCR; TCRdb holds only in-frame clones, not every one. The sample records 400,000 to 450,000 clones, about 90% being singletons. The sample taken for sequencing was peripheral blood. These receptors were taken from a man between 18 and 29 years old with COVID-19, enrolled during active disease.

V and J are TRBV4-1 and TRBJ2-1; 7 bases agree with TRBD2. Losses at the gene ends were 6 bases for V and 5 bases for J; bases not matched to a gene: 16. Germline V gene lookup returns CDR1 MGHRA and CDR2 YSYEKL. The CDR3 totals 17 residues. The CDR3 sequence: CASRSPVGTTSNNEQFF. DNA of the CDR3: TGCGCCAGCAGGTCCCCGGTTGGGACTACTTCGAACAATGAGCAGTTCTTC.

This rearrangement joins TRBV6-4 to TRBJ2-1; TRBD2 aligns across 7 bases. J lost 1 base, V lost 5 bases, and 5 bases had no gene match. The length of the CDR3 is 15 residues. Germline CDR1 and CDR2: MRHNA and SNTAGT. The CDR3 reads CASSRSGTSYNEQFF. The CDR3, as DNA: TGTGCCAGCAGTAGAAGCGGGACTTCCTACAATGAGCAGTTCTTC.

This clone showed up just once. This chain uses TRBV20-1 with TRBJ2-1, with 7 positions matching TRBD2. This CDR3 region has 15 residues. J gave up 3 bases and V 3 bases, and 8 bases lay outside the gene matches. Germline CDR1 and CDR2: DFQATT and SNEGSKA (reference sequence). Here the CDR3 reads CSASPHSGGYNEQFF. CDR3 DNA: TGCAGTGCTAGTCCCCATTCGGGGGGCTACAATGAGCAGTTCTTC.

The chain combines TRBV18 with TRBJ2-2; TRBD2 matches 9 bases. V was clipped by 3 bases and J by 7 bases; unmatched bases: 15. Germline CDR1 and CDR2: KGHSH and LQKENI. The CDR3 contains 18 residues. The CDR3 loop reads CASSPLDVSGRRNGELFF. CDR3 bases: TGTGCCAGCTCACCCCTCGACGTCAGCGGGAGGCGTAACGGGGAGCTGTTTTTT. Combining the CDR3 with reference TRBV18 and TRBJ2-2 gives the whole variable domain NAGVMQNPRHLVRRRGQEARLRCSPMKGHSHVYWYRQLPEEGLKFMVYLQKENIIDESGMPKERFSAEFPKEGPSILRIQQVVRGDSAAYFCASSPLDVSGRRNGELFFGEGSRLTVL.

The V and J genes are TRBV9 and TRBJ2-2; 16 bases are a match to TRBD2. The CDR3 has 17 amino acids. Trimming cost V 2 bases and J 7 bases; bases outside gene matches: 5. Germline V CDR1 and CDR2: SGDLS, YYNGEE. The CDR3 reads CASSVGLAGGPDGELFF. As DNA, the CDR3 is TGTGCCAGCAGCGTGGGACTAGCGGGAGGGCCTGACGGGGAGCTGTTTTTT.

The chain has TRBV12-3 or TRBV12-4 and TRBJ2-7; 9 bases agree with TRBD1. The CDR3 is 13 amino acids. The ends lost 6 bases at V and 8 bases at J; junction bases unmatched: 8. The CDR3 nucleotides read TGTGCCAGCAGACACAGTACAGGGGGCCAGCAGTACTTC. Translation gives CASRHSTGGQQYF.

The rearrangement uses TRBV12-3 or TRBV12-4 and TRBJ2-7, with 8 bases aligning to TRBD1. The trim removed 6 bases at V and 7 bases at J, leaving 5 bases unmatched. The CDR3 covers 12 residues. The CDR3 DNA reads TGTGCCAGCAGCGTACAGGGGGGAGAGCAGTACTTC. Amino acid sequence: CASSVQGGEQYF.

CDR3 in amino acids: CASILLTDTQYF. In DNA form, the CDR3 reads TGTGCCAGCATTCTACTCACAGATACGCAGTATTTT. The gene calls are TRBV2 and TRBJ2-3; D uncertain. CDR3 length equals 12 residues. V was pared by 7 bases and J by 2 bases, with 7 bases between. Looked up from germline, CDR1 is SNHLY and CDR2 is FYNNEI.

The J gene is TRBJ2-7, the V gene TRBV24-1; D ambiguous. CDR3 size: 14 residues. Trimming took 5 bases from V and 3 from J, leaving 13 bases between them. Per the germline V gene, CDR1 is KGHDR and CDR2 is SFDVKD. In nucleotides, the CDR3 is TGTGCCACCAGTGTTAGTCAGGCCTTCTACGAGCAGTACTTC. Translating it yields CATSVSQAFYEQYF.

The chain joins TRBV6-5 to TRBJ1-1; D not certain. The CDR3 covers 16 residues. Germline-derived CDR1 and CDR2 are MNHEY and SVGAGI. Between the trimmed V and J ends, which lost 0 bases and 1 base, there was a span of 12 bases. The CDR3 bases are TGTGCCAGCAGTTACTCGTTCGCGGATACGAACACTGAAGCTTTCTTT. The encoded protein is CASSYSFADTNTEAFF.

This chain joins TRBV19 and TRBJ2-5, with D tentatively TRBD1 (6 bases). Trimming shortened V by 1 base and J by 5 bases, and 11 bases separated the two germline ends. Germline CDR1 reads LNHDA; CDR2 reads SQIVND (reference sequence). The CDR3 consists of 14 residues. Written as DNA, the CDR3 is TGTGCCAGTAGTATAGCAGGGGCAAAGGAGACCCAGTACTTC. Its protein product is CASSIAGAKETQYF.

The V and J genes are TRBV5-1 and TRBJ2-3, with no clear D. Trimming removed 2 bases from V and 13 bases from J, with 11 bases in between. From germline, CDR1 is SGHRS and CDR2 YFSETQ. The CDR3 runs 11 residues. The CDR3 loop is CASSFQAEKYF. The CDR3 region has the DNA TGCGCCAGCAGCTTTCAAGCCGAGAAGTATTTT. The full variable domain, in which reference TRBV5-1 and TRBJ2-3 provide the parts outside the CDR3, is KAGVTQTPRYLIKTRGQQVTLSCSPISGHRSVSWYQQTPGQGLQFLFEYFSETQRNKGNFPGRFSGRQFSNSRSEMNVSTLELGDSALYLCASSFQAEKYFGPGTRLTVL.

The CDR3 nucleotides are TGTGCCAGCAGCCCGACTAGCGGGCTCACCGGGGAGCTGTTTTTT. Translation gives CASSPTSGLTGELFF. This chain joins TRBV7-3 and TRBJ2-2; TRBD2 matches at 10 bases. The junction had 4 bases not matched to a gene; V was cut back by 5 bases and J by 4 bases. The CDR3 contains 15 residues. Germline V gene data show CDR1 as SGHTA and CDR2 as FQGTGA. Drawing the rest from reference TRBV7-3 and TRBJ2-2, the complete variable domain is GAGVSQTPSNKVTEKGKYVELRCDPISGHTALYWYRQSLGQGPEFLIYFQGTGAADDSGLPNDRFFAVRPEGSVSTLKIQRTERGDSAVYLCASSPTSGLTGELFFGEGSRLTVL.

Notes on this clone: This sample also contains other DNA sequences that code for the same CDR3. The V and J genes are TRBV12-3 or TRBV12-4 and TRBJ1-1, with D perhaps matching TRBD1 (5 bases). This CDR3 has 13 residues. V was clipped by 6 bases and J by 4 bases, with 12 bases between them. The CDR3 spells CASSLGRGTEAFF. In DNA form, the CDR3 reads TGTGCCAGCAGCTTGGGGCGGGGCACTGAAGCTTTCTTT.